The rows below give T cell receptor beta chains drawn from one sample of a study of preoperative IRX-2 immunotherapy in early breast cancer. The method was immunoSEQ multiplex PCR; TCRdb's version includes in-frame clones alone and lacks a portion of them. The repertoire holds fewer than 40,000 clones, nearly 90% seen once, with about 1.5% in the top ten. The sample here was tumor tissue, taken after IRX-2 immunotherapy. The receptor set was obtained from a human donor with breast cancer. CDR3s include the opening cysteine and the closing phenylalanine or tryptophan. The D gene is left open where the match is weak. A clone size is listed for some rows: how often the clone was seen (once, few, many), or a class if it is expanded.

>NA|TRBV5-1|TRBJ1-1|NA
TGCGCCAGCAGCTTGGCCGCCGGGAACACTGAAGCTTTCTTT
CASSLAAGNTEAFF
>NA|TRBV7-7|TRBJ1-2|NA
TGTGCCAGCAGCCTACCGGGACGGACAAACTATGGCTACACCTTC
CASSLPGRTNYGYTF
>NA|TRBV6-8|TRBJ1-2|once
TGTGCCAGCAGGAAACAGGGCTTAGTCTACGGCTACACCTTC
CASRKQGLVYGYTF
>TRBD1|TRBV11-3|TRBJ2-5|NA
TGTGCCAGCAGCTTGGAGCCCCGACAGGGTGAGACCCAGTACTTC
CASSLEPRQGETQYF
>NA|TRBV6-8|TRBJ1-1|NA
TGTGCCATCAGTGACTCGGACCCGGGTGAAACTGAAGCTTTCTTT
CAISDSDPGETEAFF
>NA|TRBV6-8|TRBJ1-1|NA
TGTGCCAGCAGTGTGCGGGGAGGGAACACTGAAGCTTTCTTT
CASSVRGGNTEAFF
>NA|TRBV7-1|TRBJ1-4|few
TGTGCCAGCAGCTTAATTCCGCAGGGAAATGAAAAACTGTTTTTT
CASSLIPQGNEKLFF
>NA|TRBV19|TRBJ1-3|once
TGTGCTACGGCCGGGAGCTCTGGAAACACCATATATTTT
CATAGSSGNTIYF
>NA|TRBV19|TRBJ1-2|few
TGTGCCAGTAGTATATCAAAGGATTTCGGTGTCCGCGGCTACACCTTC
CASSISKDFGVRGYTF
>NA|TRBV11-3|TRBJ2-3|NA
TGTGCCAGCAGCTTGGTGGTCGGGGGTGCTACAGATACGCAGTATTTT
CASSLVVGGATDTQYF
>NA|TRBV11-3|TRBJ2-1|once
TGTGCCAGCAGCCCCGGGACTGCCGAGGGCGGTGAGCAGTTCTTC
CASSPGTAEGGEQFF
>TRBD2|TRBV11-3|TRBJ2-7|NA
TGTGCCAGCAGCTTGGGTAGCGGGAGCGTTGGGAACGAGCAGTACTTC
CASSLGSGSVGNEQYF
>NA|TRBV30|TRBJ1-2|NA
TGTGCCTGGAGTCCCTCCCTGACAGGAAGAGGCTACACCTTC
CAWSPSLTGRGYTF
>NA|TRBV15|TRBJ1-2|NA
TGTGCCACCAGCAGAGATCGGGCGGTCCCGGGCTACACCTTC
CATSRDRAVPGYTF
>NA|TRBV12-5|TRBJ1-2|NA
TGTGCTAGTGGTTTGGTCCTCTTCGACAGGCAGACTAACTATGGCTACACCTTC
CASGLVLFDRQTNYGYTF
>TRBD1|TRBV19|TRBJ1-4|once
TGTGCCAGTGCTTCCGGGACAGTACATGAAAAACTGTTTTTT
CASASGTVHEKLFF
>TRBD1|TRBV7-6|TRBJ1-2|NA
TGTGCCAGCAGTTTCCGACAGGGGGTAAACTATGGCTACACCTTC
CASSFRQGVNYGYTF
>NA|TRBV6-8|TRBJ1-1|NA
TGTGCCAGCAGTTACCCTGGGAGAAGGAACACTGAAGCTTTCTTT
CASSYPGRRNTEAFF
>NA|TRBV28|TRBJ2-3|NA
TGTGCCAGCAGTTTACAATTTCCTGATACGCAGTATTTT
CASSLQFPDTQYF
>NA|TRBV6-7|TRBJ2-7|NA
TGTGCCAGCAGTCCGGGTTATGGGAAGGACTTC
CASSPGYGKDF
>NA|TRBV6-8|TRBJ1-6|NA
TGTGCCAGCAGTTTCAACAGATTAAATTCACCCCTCCACTTT
CASSFNRLNSPLHF
>TRBD1|TRBV30|TRBJ1-2|NA
TGTGCCTGGAGTGTGAGAGGGACAGTAATGAATGGACGGTATGGCTACACCTTC
CAWSVRGTVMNGRYGYTF
>NA|TRBV30|TRBJ1-1|NA
TGTGCCTGGAGTGTAAGGGGGGTTCGAGCTTTCTTT
CAWSVRGVRAFF
>TRBD1|TRBV30|TRBJ1-2|NA
TGTGCCTGGAGTGTACCCGGGACAGGCTATTATGGCTACACCTTC
CAWSVPGTGYYGYTF
>NA|TRBV6-8|TRBJ2-6|few
TGTGCCAGCACCGCCAACCCCTTTGGCAGGAGAGCTTCTGGGGCCAACGTCCTGACTTTC
CASTANPFGRRASGANVLTF
>NA|TRBV30|TRBJ1-1|NA
TGTGCCTGGAATCGGCAAGGGAACACTGAAGCTTTCTTT
CAWNRQGNTEAFF
>TRBD1|TRBV6-8|TRBJ2-1|NA
TGTGCCATCAGTAGCCGGACAGGGGGCAATGAGCAGTTCTTC
CAISSRTGGNEQFF